One and the same sample provided the 4 T cell receptor beta chains below, sequenced in a study of cytomegalovirus exposure and HLA in healthy donors. Assay used: immunoSEQ multiplex PCR; TCRdb lists only in-frame clones, some missing. The table records tens of thousands of clones, 89% of them present only once. The sequenced sample was PBMCs. These receptors all come from a woman aged 18-29 years in good health and CMV-seronegative.

The chain carries TRBV19 and TRBJ2-7; D is unresolved. Between the trimmed V and J ends, which lost 1 base and 0 bases, there was a span of 13 bases. The CDR3 extends over 16 amino acids. The germline V gene has CDR1 LNHDA and CDR2 SQIVND (reference sequence). The CDR3 is CASSIVGDPSSYEQYF. CDR3 DNA: TGTGCCAGTAGTATAGTAGGAGACCCTAGCTCCTACGAGCAGTACTTC.

The chain has TRBV27 and TRBJ1-4; 7 nucleotides line up with TRBD1. The V segment lost 5 bases and the J segment 8 bases; nucleotides outside the gene matches: 8. This CDR3 has 14 amino acids. Per germline, CDR1 MNHEY and CDR2 SMNVEV (reference sequence). CDR3 DNA sequence: TGTGCCAGCAGTCCGAACAGGGGTGGGGAAAAACTGTTTTTT. Translating it yields CASSPNRGGEKLFF. The whole variable domain, filled in from reference TRBV27 and TRBJ1-4, reads EAQVTQNPRYLITVTGKKLTVTCSQNMNHEYMSWYRQDPGLGLRQIYYSMNVEVTDKGDVPEGYKVSRKEKRNFPLILESPSPNQTSLYFCASSPNRGGEKLFFGSGTQLSVL.

The genes are TRBV5-1 and TRBJ1-4; D not certain. V shed 4 bases and J shed 4 bases, with 11 bases lying between them. The CDR3 totals 14 residues. Germline CDR1 and CDR2: SGHRS and YFSETQ. CDR3 residues: CASSPISGNEKLFF. Here the CDR3 DNA reads TGCGCCAGCAGCCCAATCAGCGGTAATGAAAAACTGTTTTTT.

The chain has TRBV7-8 and TRBJ1-2; 8 positions agree with TRBD1. Germline V lookup: CDR1 SGHVS, CDR2 FQNEAQ. J gave up 2 bases and V 1 base, and 3 bases lay outside the gene matches. The CDR3 length is 15 residues. In nucleotides, the CDR3 is TGTGCCAGCAGCTTAGGGACAGGGAAGAACTATGGCTACACCTTC. Translation: CASSLGTGKNYGYTF.